A single TCR beta chain is shown here with its context. Its antigen is not yet known. No quality values exist for individual bases; no much larger clone is one base distant. Spanning cysteine to phenylalanine, the CDR3 consists of 18 amino acids. The CDR3 DNA has 54 bases and is translated from base 1. From the germline V gene (reference sequence), CDR1 is LNHDA and CDR2 is SQIVND. Compared with germline, V lacks 5 bases and J lacks 8 bases; bases without a gene match: 19. TCRbeta CDR3 regions were amplified from genomic DNA by means of the immunoSEQ Assay, a bias-controlled multiplex PCR. Processing in the source paper ran as follows. Nucleated cell counts per sample were estimated from amplification of reference gene primers within the assay. To quantify the absolute abundance of each unique TCRbeta CDR3 rearrangement, sequence reads were collapsed and filtered. For each sample, productive Simpson clonality was calculated by taking the square root of Simpson's diversity index across productive rearrangements. The source is immuneACCESS, and TCRdb retained only in-frame sequences with V and J called. Part of the clones is not carried over; for the studies checked, unresolved V genes explain less than half of this, and the remainder is unexplained. The D gene and trimming were derived from the DNA, and the V and J assignments and clone size from that table. For this sample the table gives 70,000 to 85,000 clones, of which approximately 78% were detected only once. The ten most abundant clones make up about 10% of the sample.

The sample is drawn from a study of blood T cell repertoires in COVID-19 (TCRdb year 2020). Turning to the overall study: Samples covering the acute and convalescent phases of COVID-19 were provided by collaborators in the United States, Italy and Spain. The dataset comprised deeply sampled blood TCRbeta repertoires from subjects exposed to, actively infected with, or recovered from COVID-19. HLA class I and class II types, where available, came from metadata supplied by the sample provider rather than from assay-based typing. The material from the prospective study consisted of cDNA or gDNA derived from T cells, B-cell-depleted T cells, or PBMCs. The samples were drawn from the first 160 participants of the ongoing ImmuneRACE study and from over 950 subjects provided by 6 global collaborators. A freely available public database, intended as a resource for researchers studying the immune response to SARS-CoV-2, is where the repertoires were released. The sample metadata nearly always contained a de-identified subject ID, COVID-19 status, age in years and sex. The study at large found these results: The quantity of clinical and demographic metadata differed by source and by participant and was supplied without curation.

The collaborating institutions used their own protocols to collect whole blood in K2EDTA tubes. For TCRbeta analysis, collaborators shipped samples in one of three forms: frozen whole blood, isolated PBMCs, or DNA extracted from either of those sample types. Sequencing was carried out using peripheral blood. This sequence originates from a man aged 60-69 years with acute or convalescent COVID-19. Rearrangement joined TRBV19 to TRBJ1-4; the junction holds 8 bases that match TRBD1. The CDR3 region: CASSPIPPLRTGREKLFF. The bases are TGTGCCAGTAGTCCGATCCCCCCCCTCCGGACAGGGAGAGAAAAACTGTTTTTT.